Below, one T cell receptor (beta chain) is given with its context. Original processing methods: Amplified reference gene primers provided the basis for estimating nucleated cell counts. Some clones are missing from TCRdb's copy, which holds only in-frame ones; the method was immunoSEQ multiplex PCR. Clone size and the V and J calls come from that table; the DNA yielded D and trimming. The data contain about 260,000 clones, 87% of them seen just once; the ten biggest clones take up 2% to 2.5%. These data are taken from a study of blood T cell repertoires in COVID-19. Study-level information: Sites in the United States, Italy and Spain provided acute and convalescent COVID-19 samples. Nucleic acid was either cDNA or gDNA, and it came from T cells, B-cell-depleted T cells, or PBMCs.

This CDR3 has 13 amino acids. V dropped 2 bases and J dropped 0 bases, with 7 bases sitting between them. Germline V gives CDR1 GTSNPN, CDR2 SVGIG (reference sequence). The V call is TRBV30, the J call TRBJ2-5; possible D gene TRBD1, 6 bases. Sequencing was performed on peripheral blood. This receptor was obtained from a woman in her fifties or sixties who had recovered from COVID-19. This CDR3 is CAWSRTDQETQYF. The CDR3, as DNA: TGTGCCTGGAGTCGGACAGACCAAGAGACCCAGTACTTC.